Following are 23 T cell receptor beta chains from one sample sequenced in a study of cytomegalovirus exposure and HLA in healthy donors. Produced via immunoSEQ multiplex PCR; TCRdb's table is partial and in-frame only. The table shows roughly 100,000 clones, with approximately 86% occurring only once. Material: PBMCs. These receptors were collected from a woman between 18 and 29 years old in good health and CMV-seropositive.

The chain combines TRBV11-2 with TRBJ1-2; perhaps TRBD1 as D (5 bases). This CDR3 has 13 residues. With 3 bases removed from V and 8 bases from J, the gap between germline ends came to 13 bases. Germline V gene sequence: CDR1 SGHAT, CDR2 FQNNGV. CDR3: CASSFNGAEGYTF. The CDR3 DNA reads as TGTGCCAGCAGCTTTAATGGGGCCGAGGGCTACACCTTC.

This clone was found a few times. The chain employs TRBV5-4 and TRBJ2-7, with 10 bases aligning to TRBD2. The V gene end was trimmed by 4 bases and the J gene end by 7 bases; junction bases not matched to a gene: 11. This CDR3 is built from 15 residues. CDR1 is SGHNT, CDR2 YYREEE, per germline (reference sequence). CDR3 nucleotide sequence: TGTGCCAGCAGCCACCAGGCAGCGGGGGGGCGGGAGCAGTACTTC. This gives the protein CASSHQAAGGREQYF. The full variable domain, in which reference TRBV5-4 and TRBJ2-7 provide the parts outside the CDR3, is ETGVTQSPTHLIKTRGQQVTLRCSSQSGHNTVSWYQQALGQGPQFIFQYYREEENGRGNFPPRFSGLQFPNYSSELNVNALELDDSALYLCASSHQAAGGREQYFGPGTRLTVT.

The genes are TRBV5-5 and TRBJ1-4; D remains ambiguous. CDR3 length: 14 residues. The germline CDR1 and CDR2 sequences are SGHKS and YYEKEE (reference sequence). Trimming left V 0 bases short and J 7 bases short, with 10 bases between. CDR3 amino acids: CASSLVAVGEKLFF. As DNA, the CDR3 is TGTGCCAGCAGCTTGGTGGCAGTTGGTGAAAAACTGTTTTTT.

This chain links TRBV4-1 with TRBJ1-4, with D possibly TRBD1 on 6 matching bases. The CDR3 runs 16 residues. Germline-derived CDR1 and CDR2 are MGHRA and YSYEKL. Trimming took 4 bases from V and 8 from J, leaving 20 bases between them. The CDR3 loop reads CASSPPRQGKSEKLFF. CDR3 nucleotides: TGCGCCAGCAGCCCCCCCCGCCAGGGGAAAAGCGAAAAACTGTTTTTT.

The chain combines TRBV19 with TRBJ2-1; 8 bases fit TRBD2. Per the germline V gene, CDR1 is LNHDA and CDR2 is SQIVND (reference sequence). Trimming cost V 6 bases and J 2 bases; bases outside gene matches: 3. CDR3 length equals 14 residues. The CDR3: CASRTSVPYNEQFF. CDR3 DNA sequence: TGTGCCAGTAGGACTAGCGTACCCTACAATGAGCAGTTCTTC. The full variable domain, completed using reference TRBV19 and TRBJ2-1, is DGGITQSPKYLFRKEGQNVTLSCEQNLNHDAMYWYRQDPGQGLRLIYYSQIVNDFQKGDIAEGYSVSREKKESFPLTVTSAQKNPTAFYLCASRTSVPYNEQFFGPGTRLTVL.

In DNA form, the CDR3 reads TGTGCCAGCAGTCCCCGACAGGTATCCAACACTGAAGCTTTCTTT. This codes for CASSPRQVSNTEAFF. The V gene is TRBV27, the J gene TRBJ1-1, with D possibly matching TRBD1 (6 bases). CDR3 length: 15 residues. Germline V gene data show CDR1 as MNHEY and CDR2 as SMNVEV (reference sequence). V was cut by 5 bases and J by 2 bases, with 15 bases left in between.

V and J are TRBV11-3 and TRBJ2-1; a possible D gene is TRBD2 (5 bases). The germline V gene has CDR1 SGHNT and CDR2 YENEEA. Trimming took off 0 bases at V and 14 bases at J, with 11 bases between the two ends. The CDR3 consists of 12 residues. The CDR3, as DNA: TGTGCCAGCAGCTTAGATGTAGGAGGAAAGTTCTTC. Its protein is CASSLDVGGKFF.

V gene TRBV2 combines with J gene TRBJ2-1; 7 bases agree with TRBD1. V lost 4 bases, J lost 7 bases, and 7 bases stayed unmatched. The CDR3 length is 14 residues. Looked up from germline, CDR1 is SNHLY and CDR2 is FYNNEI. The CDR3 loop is CASSVSTGWNEQFF. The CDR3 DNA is TGTGCCAGCAGTGTCTCGACAGGGTGGAATGAGCAGTTCTTC. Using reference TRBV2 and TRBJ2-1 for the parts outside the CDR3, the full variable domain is EPEVTQTPSHQVTQMGQEVILRCVPISNHLYFYWYRQILGQKVEFLVSFYNNEISEKSEIFDDQFSVERPDGSNFTLKIRSTKLEDSAMYFCASSVSTGWNEQFFGPGTRLTVL.

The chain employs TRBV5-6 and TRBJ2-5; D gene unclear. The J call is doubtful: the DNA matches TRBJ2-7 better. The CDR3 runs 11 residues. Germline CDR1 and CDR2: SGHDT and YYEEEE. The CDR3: CASSLNYEQYF. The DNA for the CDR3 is TGTGCCAGCAGCCTCAACTACGAGCAGTACTTC.

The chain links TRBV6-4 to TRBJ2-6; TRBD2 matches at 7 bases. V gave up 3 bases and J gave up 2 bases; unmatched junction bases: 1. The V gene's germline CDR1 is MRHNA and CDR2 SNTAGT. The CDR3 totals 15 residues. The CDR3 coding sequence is TGTGCCAGCAGTGAGGGGGGGGCTGGGGCCAACGTCCTGACTTTC. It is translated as CASSEGGAGANVLTF.

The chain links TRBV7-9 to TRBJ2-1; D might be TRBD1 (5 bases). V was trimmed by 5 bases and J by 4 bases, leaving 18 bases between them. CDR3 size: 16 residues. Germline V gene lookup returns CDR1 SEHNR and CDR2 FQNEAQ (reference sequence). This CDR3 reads CASSLYRSLTYNEQFF. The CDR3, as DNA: TGTGCCAGCAGCCTTTACAGGTCCCTTACGTACAATGAGCAGTTCTTC.

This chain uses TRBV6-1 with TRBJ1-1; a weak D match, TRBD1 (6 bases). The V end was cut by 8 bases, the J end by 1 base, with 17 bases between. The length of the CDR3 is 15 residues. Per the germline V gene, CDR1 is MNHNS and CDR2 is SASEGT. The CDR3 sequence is CASSPGGRGNTEAFF. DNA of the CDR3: TGTGCCAGCTCCCCGGGGGGGCGTGGGAACACTGAAGCTTTCTTT.

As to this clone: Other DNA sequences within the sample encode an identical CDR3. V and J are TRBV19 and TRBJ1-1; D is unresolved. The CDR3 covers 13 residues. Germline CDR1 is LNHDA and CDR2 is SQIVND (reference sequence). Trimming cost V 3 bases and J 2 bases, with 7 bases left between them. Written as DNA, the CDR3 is TGTGCCAGTAGTATCTCCCTAAACACTGAAGCTTTCTTT. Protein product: CASSISLNTEAFF.

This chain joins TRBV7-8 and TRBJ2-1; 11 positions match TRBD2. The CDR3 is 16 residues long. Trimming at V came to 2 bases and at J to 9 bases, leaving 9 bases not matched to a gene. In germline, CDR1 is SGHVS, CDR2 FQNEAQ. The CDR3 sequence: CASSLPLGTSGSEQFF. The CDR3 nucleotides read TGTGCCAGCAGCTTACCCCTCGGGACTAGCGGCAGTGAGCAGTTCTTC.

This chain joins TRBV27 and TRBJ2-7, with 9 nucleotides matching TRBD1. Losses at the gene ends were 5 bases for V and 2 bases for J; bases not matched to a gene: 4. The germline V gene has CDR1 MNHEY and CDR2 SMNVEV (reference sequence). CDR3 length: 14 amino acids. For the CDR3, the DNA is TGTGCCAGCAGTCCGGGACAGGGCCCCTACGAGCAGTACTTC. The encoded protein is CASSPGQGPYEQYF.

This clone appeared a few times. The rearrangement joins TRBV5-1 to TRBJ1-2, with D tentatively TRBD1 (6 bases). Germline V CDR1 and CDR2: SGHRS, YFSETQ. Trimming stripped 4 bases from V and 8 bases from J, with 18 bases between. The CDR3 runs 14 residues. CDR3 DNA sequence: TGCGCCAGCAGCCCGGACAGTTCCAATGGCGGCTACACCTTC. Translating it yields CASSPDSSNGGYTF.

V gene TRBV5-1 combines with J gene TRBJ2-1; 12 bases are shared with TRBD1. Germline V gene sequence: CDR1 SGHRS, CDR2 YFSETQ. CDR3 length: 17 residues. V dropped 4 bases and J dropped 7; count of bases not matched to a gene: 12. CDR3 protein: CASSQFRGQGARNEQFF. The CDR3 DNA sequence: TGCGCCAGCAGCCAATTTCGGGGACAGGGGGCGCGGAATGAGCAGTTCTTC.

CDR3 nucleotides: TGTGCCAGCAGTGCGACCCGGGACAGGCCAACCTACGAGCAGTACTTC. This encodes CASSATRDRPTYEQYF. The chain links TRBV25-1 to TRBJ2-7; 8 bases line up with TRBD1. Germline trimming cut 4 bases from V and 2 bases from J; bases unmatched to any gene: 10. This CDR3 has 16 amino acids. Germline loops: CDR1 MGHDK, CDR2 SYGVNS.

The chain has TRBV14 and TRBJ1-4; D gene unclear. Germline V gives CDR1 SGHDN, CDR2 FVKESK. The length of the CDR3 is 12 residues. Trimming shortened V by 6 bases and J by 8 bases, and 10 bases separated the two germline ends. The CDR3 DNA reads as TGTGCCAGCAGACGCCGGGAGGAAAAACTGTTTTTT. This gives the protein CASRRREEKLFF.

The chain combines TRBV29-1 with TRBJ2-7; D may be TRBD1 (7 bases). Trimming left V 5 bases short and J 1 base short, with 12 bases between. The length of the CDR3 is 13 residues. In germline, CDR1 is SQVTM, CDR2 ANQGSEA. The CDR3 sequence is CSVNQGGSYEQYF. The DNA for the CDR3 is TGCAGCGTTAACCAGGGGGGTTCCTACGAGCAGTACTTC.

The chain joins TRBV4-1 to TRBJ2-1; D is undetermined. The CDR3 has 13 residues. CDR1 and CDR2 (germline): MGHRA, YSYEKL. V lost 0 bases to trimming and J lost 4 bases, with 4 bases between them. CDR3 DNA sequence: TGCGCCAGCAGCCAAGATCTGTACAATGAGCAGTTCTTC. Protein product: CASSQDLYNEQFF.

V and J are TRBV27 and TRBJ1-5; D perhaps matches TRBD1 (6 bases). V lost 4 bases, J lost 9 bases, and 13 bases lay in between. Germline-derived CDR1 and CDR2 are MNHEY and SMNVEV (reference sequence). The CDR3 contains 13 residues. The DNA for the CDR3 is TGTGCCAGCAGTTCCACAGGGTGGGGGCCCCAGCATTTT. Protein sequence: CASSSTGWGPQHF.

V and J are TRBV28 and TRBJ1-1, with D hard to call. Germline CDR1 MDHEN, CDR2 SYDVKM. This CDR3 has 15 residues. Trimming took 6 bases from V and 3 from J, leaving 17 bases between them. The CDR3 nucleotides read TGTGCCAGCAGCGACCCGGGGATCGGGTACACTGAAGCTTTCTTT. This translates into CASSDPGIGYTEAFF.